Listed below are T cell receptor beta chains from one sample, sequenced in a study of shared clonotypes between healthy human individuals. Clones were sequenced by immunoSEQ multiplex PCR, and TCRdb holds only the in-frame ones, with some missing. The sample yields approximately 2.5 million clones, roughly 93% seen once. Material: naive CD4+ T cells from PBMCs. These receptors all stem from a man younger than 35 in good health. Some clones in this sample may be carry-over from other donors' samples. The conserved cysteine and the conserved F or W are not part of the CDR3 here. D genes are given only for firm matches.

D	V	length	J	CDR3
TRBD1	TRBV19	13	TRBJ2-1	ASSLPGQGRNEQF
-	TRBV7-9	12	TRBJ1-1	ASSLGNRDTEAF
-	TRBV7-3	13	TRBJ2-1	ASSSGLQTYNEQF
-	TRBV7-3	13	TRBJ2-6	ASSLVRSGANVLT
-	TRBV2	12	TRBJ2-1	ASGSGFSYNEQF
-	TRBV5-1	12	TRBJ2-7	ASSLAFRAYEQY
-	TRBV5-4	14	TRBJ1-1	ASSLPVAEMNTEAF
TRBD1	TRBV14	13	TRBJ1-1	ASSQGSTGVTQAF
-	TRBV19	13	TRBJ1-1	ASSTPQQGDDEAF
TRBD1	TRBV9	16	TRBJ1-2	ASSVDLGRTGSLYGYT
-	TRBV25-1	11	TRBJ2-7	ASKVAGGYEQY
-	TRBV5-4	14	TRBJ2-5	ASSLAGGPPGETQY
TRBD2	TRBV2	13	TRBJ2-2	ASRGGYQGTGELF
-	TRBV9	12	TRBJ2-3	ASSSPRRGDTQY
TRBD2	TRBV9	13	TRBJ2-5	ASNQGLAGDETQY
-	TRBV28	11	TRBJ1-1	AIQGSVNTEAF
-	TRBV9	11	TRBJ2-5	ASSVPPAETQY
-	TRBV18	11	TRBJ1-2	ASSQDSNYGYT
-	TRBV7-3	12	TRBJ2-5	ASSPVRDQETQY
TRBD1	TRBV28	12	TRBJ1-5	ASSLLGQAQPQH
-	TRBV18	13	TRBJ1-1	ASSPLQDEIAEAF
TRBD1	TRBV11-3	15	TRBJ2-7	ASSLGDRAVWTYEQY
TRBD2	TRBV6-1	12	TRBJ2-1	AGSLAGVYNEQF
TRBD1	TRBV18	13	TRBJ2-5	ASSRSGQGQETQY
-	TRBV7-2	9	TRBJ2-5	ASSLWETQY
TRBD1	TRBV28	12	TRBJ1-1	ASSSTGGRTEAF
-	TRBV6-1	12	TRBJ1-2	ASRPGLIPPGYT
TRBD1	TRBV5-4	12	TRBJ2-5	ASSWGSGGETQY
-	TRBV28	12	TRBJ1-1	ASTRGLLNTEAF
TRBD1	TRBV5-1	12	TRBJ2-3	ASSPGTGRDTQY
-	TRBV28	9	TRBJ2-4	ASSLANIQY
-	TRBV7-9	12	TRBJ1-1	ASSLQGSETEAF
-	TRBV11-2	15	TRBJ2-7	ASSLDPSGLTFTEQY
TRBD2	TRBV10-2	14	TRBJ2-2	ASSESLAGNTGELF
TRBD2	TRBV2	13	TRBJ2-1	ASSESGTSGNEQF
TRBD2	TRBV11-2	12	TRBJ2-7	ASSFSGTLGEQY
-	TRBV10-3	10	TRBJ2-5	ATEGTGETQY
-	TRBV19	13	TRBJ2-2	ASSIMAGRTGELF
-	TRBV9	13	TRBJ2-2	ASSVGLGHPGELF
-	TRBV4-2	13	TRBJ2-7	ASSQVKGNPYEQY
TRBD2	TRBV5-4	13	TRBJ2-5	ASSLGAREGETQY
-	TRBV19	11	TRBJ1-6	ASSIGENSPLH
-	TRBV28	12	TRBJ2-1	ASSLLGSYNEQF
TRBD2	TRBV28	13	TRBJ2-3	ASKFGLADTDTQY
-	TRBV5-1	12	TRBJ1-1	ASSLGTAGTEAF
-	TRBV7-2	13	TRBJ2-7	ASSVGGALSYEQY
-	TRBV15	14	TRBJ2-3	ATSRLDPRGTDTQY
-	TRBV4-1	14	TRBJ1-2	ASSQMSYNTVGGYT
-	TRBV5-6	13	TRBJ1-6	ASSLVAGVNSPLH
-	TRBV9	11	TRBJ2-3	ASQGRNTDTQY
TRBD2	TRBV27	13	TRBJ2-7	ASLPPGAGGNEQY
-	TRBV28	12	TRBJ1-4	ASSLFQENEKLF
TRBD1	TRBV9	11	TRBJ2-3	ASSATGADTQY
TRBD1	TRBV5-1	12	TRBJ2-3	ASSFGTGGDTQY
-	TRBV25-1	13	TRBJ2-3	ASSAVTVGIDTQY
-	TRBV27	12	TRBJ2-3	ASAGTRETDTQY
-	TRBV7-2	13	TRBJ2-7	ASSLGVPTTYEQY
-	TRBV28	11	TRBJ1-2	ASRVGGNYGYT
TRBD1	TRBV19	15	TRBJ2-7	ASSWGAVRGHSYEQY